The rows below give T cell receptor beta chains drawn from one sample of a study of cytomegalovirus exposure and HLA in healthy donors. The method was immunoSEQ multiplex PCR; TCRdb's version includes in-frame clones alone and lacks a portion of them. This sample yields approximately 82,000 clones, of which 78% are seen a single time; 1.6% belongs to the top ten. Sequenced input: PBMCs. The receptors here all came from a man aged 35-49 years in good health and CMV-seronegative. Each CDR3 is given without its conserved first and last residue.

V gene	CDR3 length	J gene	CDR3 protein
TRBV9	12	TRBJ2-7	ASSRGLGSYEQY
TRBV2	11	TRBJ2-1	ASGLVAYNEQF
TRBV5-8	12	TRBJ2-7	ASSPQGFPYEQY
TRBV18	12	TRBJ2-4	ASSPIGQGNIQY
TRBV7-9	12	TRBJ2-7	ASSLLMRGSEQY
TRBV5-5	13	TRBJ2-3	ASSLGGLASNTQY
TRBV10-3	11	TRBJ1-2	AISVDTGKGYT
TRBV12-5	11	TRBJ1-5	ASGLVGAQPQH
TRBV5-1	13	TRBJ2-4	ASSSLAGEQYIQY
TRBV19	14	TRBJ1-5	ASSWTGVRGNQPQH
TRBV18	14	TRBJ2-3	ASSPQTGAVTDTQY
TRBV25-1	12	TRBJ1-2	ASSGTGGNYGYT
TRBV15	15	TRBJ2-1	ATSRDWGTSGKNEQF
TRBV27	13	TRBJ2-1	ASSRMVGGYNEQF
TRBV28	15	TRBJ2-6	ASSPDRGTTGANVLT
TRBV7-3	13	TRBJ2-1	ASSQTSGHYNEQF
TRBV5-1	11	TRBJ1-1	ASSLPSNTEAF
TRBV6-1	12	TRBJ1-5	ASRKPGQNQPQH
TRBV6-1	13	TRBJ2-1	ASSERTGFHNEQF
TRBV19	14	TRBJ2-3	ASSHAGQGNLDTQY
TRBV4-2	14	TRBJ1-2	ASSQDKNRRQNGYT
TRBV18	13	TRBJ2-2	ASSQSGRAVGELF
TRBV10-1	14	TRBJ2-5	ASSESASGALWAQY
TRBV7-2	14	TRBJ2-3	ASSPRLSGGTDTQY
TRBV29-1	12	TRBJ2-7	SVFDSDKAYEQY
TRBV7-2	13	TRBJ2-5	ASSVASGSSETQY
TRBV5-1	13	TRBJ2-1	ASTRGTGTLNEQF
TRBV29-1	11	TRBJ2-7	SVGGANSYEQY
TRBV4-1	14	TRBJ2-7	ASSQKSLAGGLEQY
TRBV6-1	10	TRBJ2-7	ASSEAPSVQY
TRBV12-5	13	TRBJ2-7	ASGFGLAGAYEQY
TRBV6-5	12	TRBJ1-3	ASRIQGSGNTIY
TRBV11-3	10	TRBJ2-1	ASSFTGDEQF
TRBV9	12	TRBJ1-2	ASSVDIKSYGYT
TRBV7-9	10	TRBJ2-7	SSQLDSYEQY
TRBV9	9	TRBJ1-1	ASSVAGIAF
TRBV27	14	TRBJ1-4	ASSFRTGQSNEKLF
TRBV5-5	14	TRBJ2-3	ASSSGGLGPTDTQY
TRBV19	10	TRBJ2-7	ASSKSGYEQY
TRBV29-1	11	TRBJ2-1	SALWGSSSEQF
TRBV10-3	14	TRBJ2-1	AISESMAGSYNEQF
TRBV28	14	TRBJ2-1	ASSSAGVGMGNEQF
TRBV30	13	TRBJ2-3	AWIPTSGRLDTQY
TRBV15	12	NA	ATSRVGDLYEQY
TRBV6-1	11	TRBJ2-7	ATTVDRTYEQY
TRBV30	13	TRBJ2-7	AWKKDSGSTYEQY
TRBV9	12	TRBJ1-1	ASSQSMVGTEAF